This T cell receptor beta chain stems from a study of metastatic and nonmetastatic thyroid tumors (TCRdb year 2020). Regarding the complete study: For patients with malignant and with benign thyroid disease, the researchers compared repertoires between peripheral blood samples and tumor or nodule tissue samples. Beyond this particular receptor, the publication reports: TCR beta diversity was reported as significantly higher in malignant tumors than in benign nodules, in both blood and tumor samples.

Comment on this clone: Its antigen remains unidentified. There are no base qualities to consult, and no much larger clone falls within one base.

None of the patients had been given any treatment before thyroid surgery. Using T-cell receptor beta sequencing, the researchers looked back retrospectively at clinical samples from patients, gathered between about 2011 and 2018. There are 13 amino acids in the CDR3, from cysteine to phenylalanine inclusive. The sequence is cut down to CDR3 DNA, 39 bases in frame from base 1. Trimming leaves V shorter by 6 bases and J shorter by 12 bases, with the junction holding 13 bases beyond the gene matches. Looking up the germline V gene (reference sequence) yields CDR1 DFQATT and CDR2 SNEGSKA. Libraries were made using PCR. Sequencing was performed on an Illumina HiSeq 4000. The TCR beta-chain CDR3 region of each patient was profiled by high-throughput sequencing. The published analysis was carried out like this. A classifier to discriminate distant-metastatic papillary thyroid cancer patients was built from CDR3 differences across clinicopathological groups. To measure repertoire diversity the researchers used the Shannon index, while the Morisita-Horn index served to gauge how similar the tumor and blood repertoires were. TCRdb trimmed the raw reads at Q25, called clones with MiXCR and kept productive beta chains. These V and J calls originate from TCRdb's pipeline instead of the authors' own analysis. This sample holds 40,000 to 55,000 clones; roughly 15% were observed only once. The leading ten clones occupy 22% of the sample.

The chain employs TRBV20-1 and TRBJ2-1; 8 junctional bases match TRBD2. What was sequenced was blood. The sequence was collected from a female donor with papillary thyroid cancer or a benign thyroid nodule (not recorded which). Some clones in this sample may be carry-over from other donors' samples. The DNA sequence reads TGCAGTGCCCAGCGGGAGAGTGACATCGTGCAGTTCTTC. It is translated as CSAQRESDIVQFF.